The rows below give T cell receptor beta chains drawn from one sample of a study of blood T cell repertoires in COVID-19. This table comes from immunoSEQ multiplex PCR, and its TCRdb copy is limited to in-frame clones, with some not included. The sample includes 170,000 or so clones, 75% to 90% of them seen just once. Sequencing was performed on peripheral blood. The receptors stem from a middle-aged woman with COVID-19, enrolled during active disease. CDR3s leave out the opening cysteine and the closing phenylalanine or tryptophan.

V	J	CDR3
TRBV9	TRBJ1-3	ASSVDLTGNTIY
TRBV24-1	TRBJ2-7	ATSDLSGRPAYEQY
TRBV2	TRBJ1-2	ASSEDSGGYT
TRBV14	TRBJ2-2	ASSRQLGPNTGELF
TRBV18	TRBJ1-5	ASSPREGYQPQH
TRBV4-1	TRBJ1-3	ASSQVTGRRSGNTIY
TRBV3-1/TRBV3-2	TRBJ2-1	ASSQDLHGNEQF
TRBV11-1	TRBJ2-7	ASSFRGNHYEQY
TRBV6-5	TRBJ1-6	ASSYWGQGNSPLH
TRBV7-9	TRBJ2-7	ASSLGGQGLSYEQY
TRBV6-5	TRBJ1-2	ASGRTGGIGYT
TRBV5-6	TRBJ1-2	ASGGLSYGYT
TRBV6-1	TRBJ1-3	ASSENNSGNTIY
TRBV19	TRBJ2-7	ASSTGTTGREQY
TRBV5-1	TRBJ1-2	ASSQENYGYT
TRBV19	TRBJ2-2	ASYGRGYAGELF
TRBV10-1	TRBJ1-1	ASSETSEAF
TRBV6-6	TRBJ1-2	ASSYSRRENYGYT
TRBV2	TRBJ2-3	ASRGQGPVTDTQY
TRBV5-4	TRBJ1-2	ASSFTTGANYGYT
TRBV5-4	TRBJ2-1	ASSRGGYNEQF
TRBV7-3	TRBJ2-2	ASSRFSSGTGELF
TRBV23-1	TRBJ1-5	ASRGCWARNSNQPQH
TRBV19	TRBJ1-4	ASTPAGATNEKLF
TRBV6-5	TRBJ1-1	ASSSSGVNTEAF
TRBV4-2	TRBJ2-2	ASSQESQNTGELF
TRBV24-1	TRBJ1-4	ATSDSGEGLTNEKLF
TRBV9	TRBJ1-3	ASRPGQGGSGYSGNTIY
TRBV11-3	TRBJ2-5	ASSWGIRTGERETQY
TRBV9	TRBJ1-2	ASSVDKGQGHGYT
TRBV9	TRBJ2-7	ASSVATGEYEQY
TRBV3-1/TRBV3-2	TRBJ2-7	ASSQDHGVSSYEQY
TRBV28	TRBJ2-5	ASSSNWGEGRGTEDQETQY
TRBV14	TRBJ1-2	ASSPLGQSYGYT
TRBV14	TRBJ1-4	ASSPGLTRRLF
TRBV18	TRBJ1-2	ASSQGHGYT
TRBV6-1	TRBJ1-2	ASSDGRSGGYT
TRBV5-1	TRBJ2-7	ASTPTGQGLYEQY
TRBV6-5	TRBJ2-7	ASSYSPTSFTYEQY
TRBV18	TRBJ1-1	ASSRDRANTEAF
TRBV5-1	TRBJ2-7	ASRTGTGVNEQY
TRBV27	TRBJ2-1	ASCCGGYNEQF
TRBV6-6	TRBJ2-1	ASSFLRHEQF
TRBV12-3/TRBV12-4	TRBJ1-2	ASSPDLNYGYT
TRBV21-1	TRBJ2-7	ASSKDRRELNSYEQY
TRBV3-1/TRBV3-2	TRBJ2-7	ASSPGTSGYEQY
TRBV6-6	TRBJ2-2	ASSSPGQGDPGELF